The clone carrying this T cell receptor beta chain was observed a single time. Its antigen is unidentified. TCRdb itself ran the RT-PCR reads through MiXCR, one entry per CDR3 protein. The data contain about 830,000 distinct CDR3 sequences, roughly 20% of them seen just once; the ten biggest clones take up roughly 11%. This sample is part of a study of response to subunit inactivated influenza vaccine. The CDR3 consists of 17 residues. J gave up 3 bases and V 11 bases, and 18 bases lay outside the gene matches. Germline CDR1 SNHLY, CDR2 FYNNEI. Study observations and caveats: That few new T cells are recruited by each seasonal influenza vaccination was the authors' suggestion.

V usage is TRBV2 and J usage is TRBJ2-7, with TRBD2 matching over 11 bases. This specimen was PBMCs from blood, taken roughly 5 days after vaccination. This receptor was obtained from a man aged 50-59 years who received an inactivated influenza vaccine. CDR3: CAFRTRDTGLAVYEQYF. DNA of the CDR3: TGTGCCTTCAGAACCCGGGACACGGGACTAGCGGTCTACGAGCAGTACTTC. Variable domain in full (rest from reference TRBV2 and TRBJ2-7): EPEVTQTPSHQVTQMGQEVILRCVPISNHLYFYWYRQILGQKVEFLVSFYNNEISEKSEIFDDQFSVERPDGSNFTLKIRSTKLEDSAMYFCAFRTRDTGLAVYEQYFGPGTRLTVT.